The present TCR beta chain was sequenced within a study of OX40 agonist ivuxolimab in advanced cancers. TCRdb's copy holds only in-frame clones and misses some; the assay was immunoSEQ multiplex PCR. The data show fewer than 70,000 clones, 77% seen once. Study-level findings and limits: CD4+ and CD8+ T cells in blood underwent clonal expansion by week 6 at 0.1 to 3.0 mg/kg. Certain nonresponding patients likewise had low normalized T-cell clonal expansion.

Germline CDR1 SGHTA, CDR2 FQGNSA. This CDR3 contains 14 residues. V shed 0 bases, J shed 7 bases, and the junction held 4 bases outside the gene matches. Details on this clone: Its target is not known.

The source was CD4+ or CD8+ T cells sorted from blood, collected in a trial of the OX40 agonist ivuxolimab. The rearrangement links TRBV7-2 to TRBJ1-1; TRBD1 agrees at 8 bases. The clonotype was recovered from an adult with an advanced solid tumor such as melanoma, head and neck, liver or kidney cancer. This chain's CDR3 is CASSLATGAVEAFF. In DNA, the CDR3 is TGTGCCAGCAGCTTAGCGACAGGGGCCGTTGAAGCTTTCTTT.